A selection of T cell receptor beta chains follows, all from one sample in a study of T cell repertoires in cytomegalovirus infection. MiXCR, run by TCRdb on the reads, gives a single entry per CDR3 protein. This sample has more than 400,000 distinct CDR3 sequences, with about 25% found just once. Sequencing input: PBMCs. Receptors originate from a human donor in good health (CMV status not recorded). Some clones in this sample may be carry-over from other donors' samples. Both conserved end residues are part of each CDR3. D genes are given only for firm matches. Part of the rows lack a size; the others show once, few, many or a class for expanded clones.

j_call v_call d_call cdr3_length clone_size cdr3_nt cdr3_aa
TRBJ2-7 TRBV20-1 TRBD2 14 few TGCAGTGCTAGAGGAGATAGCGGGAAGGCCGGGCAGTACTTC CSARGDSGKAGQYF
TRBJ2-1 TRBV10-3 . 15 few TGTGCCATCAGTGATAGCCACCAAGGGGTCGATGAGCAGTTCTTC CAISDSHQGVDEQFF
TRBJ1-5 TRBV29-1 . 13 . TGCAGCGTTGGGGCCCAGGGGAATCAGCCCCAGCATTTT CSVGAQGNQPQHF
TRBJ1-5 TRBV28 . 17 . TGTGCCAGCAGTTTAAGAGGTTTCCGCGGGAGCAATCAGCCCCAGCATTTT CASSLRGFRGSNQPQHF
TRBJ2-2 TRBV27 . 14 . TGTGCCAGCAGTTCGTTAGGGCTCACCGGGGAGCTGTTTTTT CASSSLGLTGELFF
TRBJ1-4 TRBV4-3 TRBD1 14 few TGCGCCAGCAGCCAAGGACAGGGTGTTGAAAAACTGTTTTTT CASSQGQGVEKLFF
TRBJ2-7 TRBV12-3/TRBV12-4 . 11 . TGTGCCAGCCCCCCGTATTCCGAGCAGTACTTC CASPPYSEQYF
TRBJ1-2 TRBV6-2/TRBV6-3 TRBD1 18 many TGTGCCAGCAGTTACCTCAAACTTTCGGACAGGACCAACTATGGCTACACCTTC CASSYLKLSDRTNYGYTF
TRBJ2-5 TRBV7-6 . 16 . TGTGCCAGCAGCTTACGTGCCCCATCCGGGCAAGAGACCCAGTACTTC CASSLRAPSGQETQYF
TRBJ1-2 TRBV9 . 16 . TGTGCCAGCAGCCTCTCGGGGGGGGCCAGGGACTATGGCTACACCTTC CASSLSGGARDYGYTF
TRBJ2-1 TRBV29-1 . 13 once TGCAGCGTTGGATATTCTATGGCGGGAGAGCAGTTCTTC CSVGYSMAGEQFF
TRBJ2-1 TRBV27 . 14 . TGTGCCAGCAGTTTTCTAGGGCACTACAATGAGCAGTTCTTC CASSFLGHYNEQFF
TRBJ2-1 TRBV7-8 TRBD2 16 many TGTGCCAGCAGCCCCCGGGCTAGCGGGCTTTACAATGAGCAGTTCTTC CASSPRASGLYNEQFF
TRBJ2-3 TRBV19 . 14 few TGTGCCAGTAGGAACCGGGACAACACAGATACGCAGTATTTT CASRNRDNTDTQYF
TRBJ2-3 TRBV7-8 TRBD2 18 many TGTGCCAGCAGCCCCGCTGTGGCCCCGGGACTAGTCACAGATACGCAGTATTTT CASSPAVAPGLVTDTQYF
TRBJ1-1 TRBV19 . 15 . TGTGCCAGTTCTTCCCCCCCTGGGGGTGGGATAGAAGCTTTCTTT CASSSPPGGGIEAFF
TRBJ2-7 TRBV6-2/TRBV6-3 TRBD1 16 . TGTGCCAGCAGGCGAGTTCCGGGACAGAAATATTACGAGCAGTACTTC CASRRVPGQKYYEQYF
TRBJ2-1 TRBV7-2 . 11 many TGTGCCAGCAGCTTTCGGAATGAGCAGTTCTTC CASSFRNEQFF
TRBJ2-1 TRBV11-2 . 18 . TGTGCCAGCAGCTCCGTAGACCTGACCTCCCCCGACTACAATGAGCAGTTCTTC CASSSVDLTSPDYNEQFF
TRBJ2-2 TRBV7-6 . 14 few TGTGCCAGCAGCCGACCGACTAGTTCCGGGGAGCTGTTTTTT CASSRPTSSGELFF
TRBJ1-5 TRBV7-2 . 18 many TGTGCCAGCAGCTTAGATTTTGGAACAGGATTTTTCGATCAGCCCCAGCATTTT CASSLDFGTGFFDQPQHF
TRBJ2-7 TRBV7-9 . 12 few TGTGCCAGCAGCCAAGGTGAGGGCGAGCAGTACTTC CASSQGEGEQYF
TRBJ1-1 TRBV6-2/TRBV6-3 TRBD1 14 . TGTGCCAGCAAGCGAGGGGGCTCGGCCACTGAAGCTTTCTTT CASKRGGSATEAFF
TRBJ1-2 TRBV10-3 . 12 few TGTGCCATCAGTGGCCACAGCTATGGCTACACCTTC CAISGHSYGYTF
TRBJ2-1 TRBV28 TRBD2 13 few TGTGCCAGCAGAGGGAGGGCCGCCAATGAGCAGTTCTTC CASRGRAANEQFF
TRBJ2-7 TRBV7-2 . 15 many TGTGCCAGCAGCCCACAGGGCGCCCTTGGGTACGAGCAGTACTTC CASSPQGALGYEQYF
TRBJ2-5 TRBV9 TRBD2 18 . TGTGCCAGCAGCTTGACCACCGGGACTAGCGGGAGAGACGAGACCCAGTACTTC CASSLTTGTSGRDETQYF
TRBJ1-2 TRBV5-4 . 14 . TGTGCCAGCAGCTTCGGCGGGGTAAACTATGGCTACACCTTC CASSFGGVNYGYTF
TRBJ1-4 TRBV12-3/TRBV12-4 . 15 . TGTGCCAGCAGTTTGGGAGCGGGCCTTAATGAAAAACTGTTTTTT CASSLGAGLNEKLFF
TRBJ2-2 TRBV12-3/TRBV12-4 TRBD2 17 many TGTGCCAGCAGACGGACTAGCGGGACCTTCAACACCGGGGAGCTGTTTTTT CASRRTSGTFNTGELFF